The 11 T cell receptor beta chains below were found in one sample sequenced in a study of cytomegalovirus exposure and HLA in healthy donors. Clones were sequenced by immunoSEQ multiplex PCR, and TCRdb holds only the in-frame ones, with some missing. The data show 300,000 to 450,000 clones, about nine tenths seen once. The sequencing sample was made of PBMCs. The receptors were sampled from a woman between 18 and 29 years old in good health and CMV-seronegative.

The J gene is TRBJ2-7, the V gene TRBV30; 11 nucleotides agree with TRBD2. The ends lost 6 bases at V and 2 bases at J; junction bases unmatched: 6. Germline-derived CDR1 and CDR2 are GTSNPN and SVGIG (reference sequence). This CDR3 region has 14 residues. Written as DNA, the CDR3 is TGTGCCTGCGGGACTAGCGGATCTGCCTACGAGCAGTACTTC. Translation gives CACGTSGSAYEQYF.

This clone has only one observation. This chain connects TRBV10-3 to TRBJ1-1; 8 bases match TRBD1. Germline CDR1 is ENHRY and CDR2 is SYGVKD. The junction had 7 bases not matched to a gene; V was cut back by 6 bases and J by 4 bases. The CDR3 extends over 14 amino acids. CDR3 coding DNA: TGTGCCATCAGCGACAGGGGCCCCTTCACTGAAGCTTTCTTT. This encodes CAISDRGPFTEAFF.

The J gene is TRBJ2-7, the V gene TRBV5-8; D might be TRBD1 (6 bases). CDR1 SGHTS and CDR2 YDEGEE come from the germline V gene. This CDR3 spans 15 amino acids. V lost 4 bases, J lost 7 bases, and 21 bases lay in between. CDR3: CASSPTLTGGLEQYF. The CDR3, as DNA: TGTGCCAGCAGCCCAACTTTGACAGGAGGCTTAGAGCAGTACTTC.

The genes are TRBV21-1 and TRBJ2-1; the D call in the table, TRBD1, was not verified against the DNA. TRBV21-1 is assigned pseudogene status. CDR3 length: 14 amino acids. DNA of the CDR3: TGTGCCAGCACAACCCCGGACAGATACAATGAGCAGTTCTTC. Translating gives CASTTPDRYNEQFF.

The gene calls are TRBV19 and TRBJ2-4; D call uncertain. This CDR3 contains 12 residues. Trimming cost V 7 bases and J 6 bases, with 10 bases left between them. Germline CDR1 LNHDA, CDR2 SQIVND (reference sequence). Written as DNA, the CDR3 is TGTGCCAGTACGGCAGACTTAAACATTCAGTACTTC. It encodes CASTADLNIQYF.

V gene TRBV29-1 combines with J gene TRBJ2-3; D might be TRBD1 (6 bases). Trimming stripped 1 base from V and 1 base from J, with 12 bases between. This CDR3 region has 15 residues. CDR1 is SQVTM, CDR2 ANQGSEA, per germline. The CDR3 is CSVEGGRGGTDTQYF. The CDR3 region has the DNA TGCAGCGTTGAAGGGGGCAGGGGTGGCACAGATACGCAGTATTTT.

The chain recombines TRBV29-1 with TRBJ2-3, with D uncertain. Germline CDR1 and CDR2: SQVTM and ANQGSEA. This CDR3 has 12 amino acids. Between the trimmed V and J ends, which lost 6 bases and 1 base, there was a span of 8 bases. The chain's CDR3 is CSVKSGTDTQYF. The CDR3 bases are TGCAGCGTCAAATCAGGCACAGATACGCAGTATTTT.

V is TRBV5-1 and J is TRBJ2-2; 10 nucleotides align to TRBD2. Germline-derived CDR1 and CDR2 are SGHRS and YFSETQ. With 3 bases clipped from V and 4 bases from J, the junction kept 6 bases outside the gene matches. The CDR3 sequence is 16 residues long. The CDR3 region has the DNA TGCGCCAGCAGCTATACTAGCGGGGCTACCACCGGGGAGCTGTTTTTT. Translating it yields CASSYTSGATTGELFF.

This rearrangement joins TRBV28 to TRBJ2-7; D gene ambiguous. Deletions cut 6 bases from V and 1 base from J, with 10 bases between. The CDR3 consists of 13 residues. CDR1 and CDR2 (germline): MDHEN, SYDVKM. The CDR3 sequence: CASSPFRSYEQYF. CDR3 in DNA: TGTGCCAGCAGCCCGTTTCGGTCCTACGAGCAGTACTTC. The variable domain in full, with the rest retrieved from reference TRBV28 and TRBJ2-7, is DVKVTQSSRYLVKRTGEKVFLECVQDMDHENMFWYRQDPGLGLRLIYFSYDVKMKEKGDIPEGYSVSREKKERFSLILESASTNQTSMYLCASSPFRSYEQYFGPGTRLTVT.

The sample holds a few counts of this clone. The rearrangement uses TRBV15 and TRBJ1-1; the D is unclear. Trimming stripped 0 bases from V and 7 bases from J, with 6 bases between. The CDR3 is made up of 12 amino acids. Germline CDR1 LNHNV, CDR2 YYDKDF (reference sequence). The CDR3 region is CATSRDEGEAFF. The CDR3 coding sequence is TGTGCCACCAGCAGAGATGAGGGTGAAGCTTTCTTT.

The chain is built from TRBV5-4 and TRBJ1-6; D gene unclear. V dropped 0 bases and J dropped 8 bases, with 12 bases sitting between them. The CDR3 is 15 residues long. Per the germline V gene, CDR1 is SGHNT and CDR2 is YYREEE (reference sequence). The chain's CDR3 is CASSLEKSTHSPLHF. CDR3 sequence (DNA): TGTGCCAGCAGCTTGGAGAAAAGCACCCATTCACCCCTCCACTTT.